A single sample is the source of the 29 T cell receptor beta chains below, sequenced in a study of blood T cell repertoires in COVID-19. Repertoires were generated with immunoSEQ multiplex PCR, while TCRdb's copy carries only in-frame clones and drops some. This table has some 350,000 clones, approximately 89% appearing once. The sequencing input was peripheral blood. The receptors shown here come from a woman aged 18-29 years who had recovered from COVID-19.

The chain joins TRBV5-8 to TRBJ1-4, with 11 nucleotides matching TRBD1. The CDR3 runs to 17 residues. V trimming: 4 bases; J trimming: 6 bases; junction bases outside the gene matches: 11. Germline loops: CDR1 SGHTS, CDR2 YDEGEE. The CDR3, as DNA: TGTGCCAGCAGCCCATGGACAGGGGGCAATATAGATGAAAAACTGTTTTTT. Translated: CASSPWTGGNIDEKLFF.

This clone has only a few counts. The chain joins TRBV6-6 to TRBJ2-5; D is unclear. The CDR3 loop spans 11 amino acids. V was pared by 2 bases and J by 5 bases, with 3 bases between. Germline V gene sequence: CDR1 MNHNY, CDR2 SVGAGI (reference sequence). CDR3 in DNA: TGTGCCAGCAGTTACCGGGAGACCCAGTACTTC. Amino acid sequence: CASSYRETQYF.

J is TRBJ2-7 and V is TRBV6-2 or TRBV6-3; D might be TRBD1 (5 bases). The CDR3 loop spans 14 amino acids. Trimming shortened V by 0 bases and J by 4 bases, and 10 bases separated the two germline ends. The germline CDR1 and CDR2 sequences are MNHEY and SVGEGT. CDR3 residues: CASSYSGRAYEQYV. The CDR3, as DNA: TGTGCCAGCAGTTACTCGGGCAGGGCTTACGAGCAGTACGTC.

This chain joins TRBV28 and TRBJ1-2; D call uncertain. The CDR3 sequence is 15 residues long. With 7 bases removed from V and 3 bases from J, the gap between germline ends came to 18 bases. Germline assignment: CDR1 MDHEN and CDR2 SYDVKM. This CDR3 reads CASTLNLGLDYGYTF. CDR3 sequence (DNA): TGTGCCAGCACCCTCAACCTCGGGTTAGACTATGGCTACACCTTC.

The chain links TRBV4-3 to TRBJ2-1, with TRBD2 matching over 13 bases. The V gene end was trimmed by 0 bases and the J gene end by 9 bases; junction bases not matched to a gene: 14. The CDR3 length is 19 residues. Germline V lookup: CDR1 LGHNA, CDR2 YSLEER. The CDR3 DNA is TGCGCCAGCAGCCAAGATCGCTCCGGGACTAGCGGGGCGGGTGGTGAGCAGTTCTTC. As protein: CASSQDRSGTSGAGGEQFF.

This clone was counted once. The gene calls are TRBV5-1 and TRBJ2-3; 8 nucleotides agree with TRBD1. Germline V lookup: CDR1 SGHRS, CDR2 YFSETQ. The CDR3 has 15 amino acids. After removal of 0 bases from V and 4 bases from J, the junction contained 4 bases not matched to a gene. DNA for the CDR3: TGCGCCAGCAGCTTGGACCAGGGGGCTGCAGATACGCAGTATTTT. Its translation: CASSLDQGAADTQYF.

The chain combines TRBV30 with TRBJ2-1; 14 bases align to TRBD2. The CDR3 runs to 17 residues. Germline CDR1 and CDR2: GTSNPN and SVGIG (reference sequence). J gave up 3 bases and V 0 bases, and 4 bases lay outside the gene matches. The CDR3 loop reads CAWSVRTSGRIYNEQFF. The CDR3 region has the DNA TGTGCCTGGAGTGTTCGGACTAGCGGGAGGATCTACAATGAGCAGTTCTTC. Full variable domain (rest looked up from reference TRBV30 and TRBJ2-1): SQTIHQWPATLVQPVGSPLSLECTVEGTSNPNLYWYRQAAGRGLQLLFYSVGIGQISSEVPQNLSASRPQDRQFILSSKKLLLSDSGFYLCAWSVRTSGRIYNEQFFGPGTRLTVL.

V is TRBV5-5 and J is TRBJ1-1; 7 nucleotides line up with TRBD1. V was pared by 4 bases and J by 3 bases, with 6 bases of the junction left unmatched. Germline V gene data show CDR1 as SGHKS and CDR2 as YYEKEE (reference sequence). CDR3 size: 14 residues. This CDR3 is CASSIQGTDTEAFF. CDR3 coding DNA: TGTGCCAGCAGCATACAAGGGACAGACACTGAAGCTTTCTTT.

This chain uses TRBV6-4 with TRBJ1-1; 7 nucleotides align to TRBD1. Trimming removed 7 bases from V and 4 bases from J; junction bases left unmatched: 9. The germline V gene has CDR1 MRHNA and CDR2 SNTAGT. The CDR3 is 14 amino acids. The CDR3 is CASKMTGSSTEAFF. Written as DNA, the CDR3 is TGTGCCAGCAAGATGACAGGGAGTAGCACTGAAGCTTTCTTT.

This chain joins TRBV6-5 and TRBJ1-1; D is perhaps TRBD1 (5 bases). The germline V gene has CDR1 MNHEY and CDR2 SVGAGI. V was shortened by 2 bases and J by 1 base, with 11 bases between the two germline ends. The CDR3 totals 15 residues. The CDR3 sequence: CASSYRAGRNTEAFF. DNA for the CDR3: TGTGCCAGCAGTTACAGGGCAGGGCGGAACACTGAAGCTTTCTTT.

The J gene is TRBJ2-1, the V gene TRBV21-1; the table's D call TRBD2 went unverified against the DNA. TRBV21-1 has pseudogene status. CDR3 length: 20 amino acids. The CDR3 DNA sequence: TGTGCCAGCAGCAATCGAAGGGGTCAGACTAGCGGGAGCCCAACCAATGAGCAGTTCTTC. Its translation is CASSNRRGQTSGSPTNEQFF.

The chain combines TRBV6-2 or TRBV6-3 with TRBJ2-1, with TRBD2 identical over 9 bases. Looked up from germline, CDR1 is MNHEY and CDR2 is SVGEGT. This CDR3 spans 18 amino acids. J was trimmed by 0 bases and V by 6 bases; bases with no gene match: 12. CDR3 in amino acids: CASSNGLAMETSYNEQFF. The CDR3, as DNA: TGTGCCAGCAGCAACGGACTAGCGATGGAGACCTCCTACAATGAGCAGTTCTTC.

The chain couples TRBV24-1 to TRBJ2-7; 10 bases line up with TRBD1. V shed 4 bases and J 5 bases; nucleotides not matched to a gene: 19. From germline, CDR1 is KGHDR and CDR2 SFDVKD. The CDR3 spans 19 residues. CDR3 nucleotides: TGTGCCACCAGTGACCCCCAACCGGGACAGGGGTTCGATCAGAACGAGCAGTACGTC. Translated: CATSDPQPGQGFDQNEQYV.

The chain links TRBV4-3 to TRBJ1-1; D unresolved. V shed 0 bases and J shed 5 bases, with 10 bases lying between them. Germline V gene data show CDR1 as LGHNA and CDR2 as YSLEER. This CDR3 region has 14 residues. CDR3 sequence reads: CASSQESESTEAFF. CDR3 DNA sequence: TGCGCCAGCAGCCAAGAGAGCGAATCTACTGAAGCTTTCTTT.

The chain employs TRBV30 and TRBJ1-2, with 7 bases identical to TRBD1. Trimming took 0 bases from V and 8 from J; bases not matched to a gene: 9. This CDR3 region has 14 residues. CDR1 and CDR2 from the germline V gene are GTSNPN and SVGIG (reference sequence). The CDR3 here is CAWSVLERGLGYTF. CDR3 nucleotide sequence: TGTGCCTGGAGTGTACTAGAGAGGGGGCTGGGCTACACCTTC.

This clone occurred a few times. The CDR3 here is CASSLSGGSTGELFF. CDR3 sequence (DNA): TGTGCCAGCAGCTTATCGGGAGGGAGCACCGGGGAGCTGTTTTTT. The rearrangement links TRBV7-2 to TRBJ2-2; 8 positions agree with TRBD2. This CDR3 is 15 amino acids long. Germline V gene data show CDR1 as SGHTA and CDR2 as FQGNSA. After removal of 2 bases from V and 4 bases from J, the junction contained 3 bases not matched to a gene.

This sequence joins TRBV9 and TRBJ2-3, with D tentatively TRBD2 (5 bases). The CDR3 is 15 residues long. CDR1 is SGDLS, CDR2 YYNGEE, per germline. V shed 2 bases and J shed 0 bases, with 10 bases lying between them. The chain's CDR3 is CASSVNGVSTDTQYF. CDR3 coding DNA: TGTGCCAGCAGCGTTAACGGGGTTAGCACAGATACGCAGTATTTT.

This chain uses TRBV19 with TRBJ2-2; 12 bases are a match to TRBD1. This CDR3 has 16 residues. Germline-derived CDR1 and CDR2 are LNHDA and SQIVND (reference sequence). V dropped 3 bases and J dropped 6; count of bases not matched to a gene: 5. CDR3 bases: TGTGCCAGTAGTATGGCGGGGACAGGGGGCCCCGGGGAGCTGTTTTTT. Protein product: CASSMAGTGGPGELFF.

The DNA of the CDR3 is TGTGCCAGCAGCCAAGGGCAGGGTCCTAACTATGGCTACACCTTC. Its translation: CASSQGQGPNYGYTF. The rearrangement links TRBV3-1 (or the pseudogene TRBV3-2) to TRBJ1-2, with D possibly being TRBD1 (5 bases). Germline CDR1 reads LGHDT; CDR2 reads YNNKEL (reference sequence). Trimming stripped 1 base from V and 0 bases from J, with 9 bases between. CDR3 length equals 15 residues.

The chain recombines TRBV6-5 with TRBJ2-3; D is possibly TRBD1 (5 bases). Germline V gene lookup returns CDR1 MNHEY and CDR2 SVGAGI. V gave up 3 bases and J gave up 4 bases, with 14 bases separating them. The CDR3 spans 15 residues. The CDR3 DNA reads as TGTGCCAGCAGTTATGGACAACCGGGCGCAGATACGCAGTATTTT. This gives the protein CASSYGQPGADTQYF.

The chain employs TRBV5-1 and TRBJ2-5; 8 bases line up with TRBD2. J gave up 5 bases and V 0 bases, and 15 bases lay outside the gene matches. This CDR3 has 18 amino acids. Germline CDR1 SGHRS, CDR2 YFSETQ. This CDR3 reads CASSLARKSGSRGETQYF. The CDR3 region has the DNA TGCGCCAGCAGCTTGGCCAGGAAAAGCGGGAGTCGAGGGGAGACCCAGTACTTC.

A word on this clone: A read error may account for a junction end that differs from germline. The CDR3, as DNA: TGTGCCAGCAGCCCCCAGGACAGGCAAAATGTAAAACTGTTTTTT. Its translation: CASSPQDRQNVKLFF. This chain uses TRBV6-5 with TRBJ1-4; 7 nucleotides line up with TRBD1. This CDR3 comprises 15 residues. Germline V gene sequence: CDR1 MNHEY, CDR2 SVGAGI.

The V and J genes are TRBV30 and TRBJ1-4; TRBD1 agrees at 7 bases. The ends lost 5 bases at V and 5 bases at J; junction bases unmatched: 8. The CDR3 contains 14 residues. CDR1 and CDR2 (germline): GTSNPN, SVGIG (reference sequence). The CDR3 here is CAWGSGQINEKLFF. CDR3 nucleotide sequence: TGTGCCTGGGGCTCGGGACAGATAAATGAAAAACTGTTTTTT.

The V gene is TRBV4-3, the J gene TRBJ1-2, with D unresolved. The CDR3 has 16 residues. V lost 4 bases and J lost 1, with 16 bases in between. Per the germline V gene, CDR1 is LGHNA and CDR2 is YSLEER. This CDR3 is CASSRELGRLNYGYTF. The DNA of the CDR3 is TGCGCCAGCAGCCGTGAACTAGGCAGACTTAACTATGGCTACACCTTC.

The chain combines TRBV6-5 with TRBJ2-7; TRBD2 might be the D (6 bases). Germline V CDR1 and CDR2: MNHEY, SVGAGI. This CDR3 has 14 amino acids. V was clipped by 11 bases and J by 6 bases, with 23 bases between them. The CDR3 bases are TGTGCCTCTAGGGGCGGGACTTTGCGTGGCGAGCAGTACGTC. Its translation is CASRGGTLRGEQYV.

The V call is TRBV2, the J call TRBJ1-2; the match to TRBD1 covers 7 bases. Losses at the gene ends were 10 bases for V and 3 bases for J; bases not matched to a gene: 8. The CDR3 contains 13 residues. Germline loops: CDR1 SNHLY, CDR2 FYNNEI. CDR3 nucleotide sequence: TGTGCCACAAGGCCTGGGACAGACTATGGCTACACCTTC. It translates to CATRPGTDYGYTF. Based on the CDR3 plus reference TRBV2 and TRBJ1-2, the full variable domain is EPEVTQTPSHQVTQMGQEVILRCVPISNHLYFYWYRQILGQKVEFLVSFYNNEISEKSEIFDDQFSVERPDGSNFTLKIRSTKLEDSAMYFCATRPGTDYGYTFGSGTRLTVV.

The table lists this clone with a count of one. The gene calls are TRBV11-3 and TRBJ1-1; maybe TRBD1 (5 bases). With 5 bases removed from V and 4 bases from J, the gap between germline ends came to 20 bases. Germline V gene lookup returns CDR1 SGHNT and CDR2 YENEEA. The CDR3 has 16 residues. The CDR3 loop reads CASSRPGPTGTTEAFF. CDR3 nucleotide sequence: TGTGCCAGCAGCCGCCCCGGGCCAACAGGTACCACTGAAGCTTTCTTT.

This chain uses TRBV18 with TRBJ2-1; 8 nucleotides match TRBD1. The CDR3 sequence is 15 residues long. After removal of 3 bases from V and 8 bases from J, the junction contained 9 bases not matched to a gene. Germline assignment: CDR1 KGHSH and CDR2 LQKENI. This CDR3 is CASSPDRERAYEQFF. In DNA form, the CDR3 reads TGTGCCAGCTCACCGGACAGGGAACGGGCGTATGAGCAGTTCTTC.

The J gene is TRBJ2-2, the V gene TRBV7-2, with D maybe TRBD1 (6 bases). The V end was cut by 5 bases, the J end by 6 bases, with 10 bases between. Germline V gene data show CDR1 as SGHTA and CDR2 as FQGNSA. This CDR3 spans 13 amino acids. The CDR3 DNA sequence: TGTGCCAGCAGCATCAGGGGTCCCGGGGAGCTGTTTTTT. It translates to CASSIRGPGELFF.